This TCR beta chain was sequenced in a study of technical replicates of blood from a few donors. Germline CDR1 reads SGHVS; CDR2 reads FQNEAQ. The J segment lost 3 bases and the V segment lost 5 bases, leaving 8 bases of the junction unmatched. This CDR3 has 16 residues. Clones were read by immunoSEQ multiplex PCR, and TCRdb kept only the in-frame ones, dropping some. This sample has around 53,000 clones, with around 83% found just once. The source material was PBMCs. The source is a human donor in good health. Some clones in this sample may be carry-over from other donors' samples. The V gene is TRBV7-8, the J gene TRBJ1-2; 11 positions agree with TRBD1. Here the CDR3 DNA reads TGTGCCAGCAGCCGAAGGCTGGGACAGGGGGACTATGGCTACACCTTC. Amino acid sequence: CASSRRLGQGDYGYTF.